This T cell receptor (beta chain) appears in the sequencing data of a study of OX40 agonist ivuxolimab in advanced cancers. Looking at the study overall: Treatment of patients was with ivuxolimab, an agonistic anti-OX40 (CD134) antibody.

Study results and caveats: Undetermined was the antigen specificity of the expanded peripheral T cells.

Method: immunoSEQ multiplex PCR; TCRdb's copy keeps in-frame clones and lacks some. Among more than 65,000 clones listed, 65% to 80% were seen once. The CDR3 loop spans 12 amino acids. V was pared by 7 bases and J by 6 bases, with 5 bases of the junction left unmatched. Per the germline V gene, CDR1 is GTSNPN and CDR2 is SVGIG (reference sequence). This clone was counted once. Its target is unknown. J is TRBJ1-2 and V is TRBV30, with TRBD1 matching over 10 bases. Specimen: CD4+ or CD8+ T cells sorted from blood, collected in a trial of the OX40 agonist ivuxolimab. This receptor was obtained from an adult with an advanced solid tumor such as melanoma, head and neck, liver or kidney cancer. The CDR3 sequence: CASPGQGNGYTF. DNA of the CDR3: TGTGCCTCCCCGGGACAGGGGAATGGCTACACCTTC.